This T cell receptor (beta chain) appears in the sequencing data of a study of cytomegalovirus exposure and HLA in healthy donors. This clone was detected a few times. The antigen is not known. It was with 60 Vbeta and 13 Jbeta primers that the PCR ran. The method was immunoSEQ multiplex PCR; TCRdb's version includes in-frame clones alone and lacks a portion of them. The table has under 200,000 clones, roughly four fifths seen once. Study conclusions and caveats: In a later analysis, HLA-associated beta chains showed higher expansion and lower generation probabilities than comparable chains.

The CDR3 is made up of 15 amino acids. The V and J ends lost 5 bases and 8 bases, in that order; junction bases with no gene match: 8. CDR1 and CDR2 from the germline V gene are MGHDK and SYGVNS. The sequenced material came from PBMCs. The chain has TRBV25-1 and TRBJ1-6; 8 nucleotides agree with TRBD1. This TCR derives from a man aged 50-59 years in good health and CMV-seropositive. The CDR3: CASSWAGGVDSPLHF. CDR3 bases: TGTGCCAGCAGTTGGGCAGGGGGCGTTGATTCACCCCTCCACTTT.